This T cell receptor beta chain was sequenced during a study of T cell responses to AZD1222 COVID-19 vaccine. Study outcomes and limitations: Baseline serostatus was positive in only a handful of AZD1222 recipients. Donors were chiefly white British, with a greater number of females, and clonal diversity was perhaps underestimated. CD4 TCRs associated with vaccination spanned spike, dominating at 160-218 and 743-854. Unmutated regions of variants are reportedly targeted by nearly half of spike-specific TCRs.

In regard to this clone: Its cognate antigen is unknown.

TCRdb's copy holds only in-frame clones and misses some; the assay was immunoSEQ multiplex PCR. This table holds 150,000 or so clones, 93% found once. Germline CDR1 SGHRS, CDR2 YFSETQ. The CDR3 is 15 amino acids. The V end was cut by 1 base, the J end by 4 bases, with 14 bases between. The sequencing used peripheral blood, collected on day 0 of AZD1222 vaccination. This TCR was sampled from an adult in good health. This chain uses TRBV5-1 with TRBJ1-1; weak D call: TRBD1 (6 bases). CDR3 sequence: CASSLMRGTGTEAFF. The DNA for the CDR3 is TGCGCCAGCAGCTTGATGAGGGGGACGGGCACTGAAGCTTTCTTT.